Sequencing of this TCR beta chain was carried out in a study of cytomegalovirus exposure and HLA in healthy donors. Looked up from germline, CDR1 is MNHNY and CDR2 is SVGAGI (reference sequence). V lost 2 bases to trimming and J lost 5 bases; unmatched junction nucleotides: 7. The CDR3 consists of 15 residues. 13 Jbeta primers and 60 Vbeta primers were used for the PCR. In the authors' methods: Unique TCR beta chains numbered around 80 million in a later analysis, with roughly 10 million shared. Libraries were prepared by immunoSEQ multiplex PCR; TCRdb keeps only in-frame clonotypes and omits some of them. From that table come the V and J calls and clone size; the DNA was used to work out D and trimming. Its table lists roughly 120,000 clones. Study-wide results and limits: Segments of the TCR beta V type were, in most cases, productive about 87% or about 30% of the time in an earlier analysis. Diagnosis of cytomegalovirus status made by the classifier reportedly showed high specificity and sensitivity.

In regard to this clone: The target antigen is unknown.

The sample was PBMCs. The receptor was isolated from a man aged 18 to 29 in good health and CMV-seronegative. J is TRBJ2-3 and V is TRBV6-6; 7 bases align to TRBD2. CDR3 sequence (DNA): TGTGCCAGCAGTTACGAGCGGGGAATGGGAGATACGCAGTATTTT. Translation gives CASSYERGMGDTQYF.